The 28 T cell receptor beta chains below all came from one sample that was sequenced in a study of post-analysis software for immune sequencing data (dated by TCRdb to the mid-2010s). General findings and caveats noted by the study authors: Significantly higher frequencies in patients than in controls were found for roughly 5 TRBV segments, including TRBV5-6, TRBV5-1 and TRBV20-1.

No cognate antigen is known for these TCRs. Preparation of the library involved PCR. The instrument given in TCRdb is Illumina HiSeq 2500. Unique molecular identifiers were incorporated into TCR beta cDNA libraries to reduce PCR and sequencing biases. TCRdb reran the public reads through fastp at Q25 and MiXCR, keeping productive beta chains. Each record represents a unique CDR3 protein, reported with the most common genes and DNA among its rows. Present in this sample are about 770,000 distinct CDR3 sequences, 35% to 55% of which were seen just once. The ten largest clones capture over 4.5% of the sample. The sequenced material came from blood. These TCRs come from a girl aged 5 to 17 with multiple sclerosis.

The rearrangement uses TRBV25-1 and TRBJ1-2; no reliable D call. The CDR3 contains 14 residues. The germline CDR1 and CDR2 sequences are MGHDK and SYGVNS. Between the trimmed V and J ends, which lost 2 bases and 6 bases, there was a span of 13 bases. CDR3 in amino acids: CASSERASVDGYTF. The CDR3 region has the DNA TGTGCCAGCAGTGAAAGGGCTTCTGTCGATGGCTACACCTTC.

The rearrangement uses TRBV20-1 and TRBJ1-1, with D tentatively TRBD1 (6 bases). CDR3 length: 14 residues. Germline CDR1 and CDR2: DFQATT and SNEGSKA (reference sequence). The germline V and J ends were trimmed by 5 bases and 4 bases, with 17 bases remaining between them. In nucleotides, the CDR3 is TGCAGTGCTTTTCCGCGGGGGCTGGGCACTGAAGCTTTCTTT. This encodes CSAFPRGLGTEAFF.

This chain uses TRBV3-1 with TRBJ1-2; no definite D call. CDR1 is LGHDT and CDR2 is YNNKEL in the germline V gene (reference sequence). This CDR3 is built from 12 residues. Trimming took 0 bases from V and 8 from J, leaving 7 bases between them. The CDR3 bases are TGTGCCAGCAGCCAAGAATATGGGGGCTACACCTTC. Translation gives CASSQEYGGYTF.

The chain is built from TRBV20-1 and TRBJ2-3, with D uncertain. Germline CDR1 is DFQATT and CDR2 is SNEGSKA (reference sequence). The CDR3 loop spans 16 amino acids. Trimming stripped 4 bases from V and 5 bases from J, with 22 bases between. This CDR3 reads CSATTTKGLLVDTQYF. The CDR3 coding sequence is TGCAGTGCTACTACTACAAAAGGGTTATTGGTAGATACGCAGTATTTT.

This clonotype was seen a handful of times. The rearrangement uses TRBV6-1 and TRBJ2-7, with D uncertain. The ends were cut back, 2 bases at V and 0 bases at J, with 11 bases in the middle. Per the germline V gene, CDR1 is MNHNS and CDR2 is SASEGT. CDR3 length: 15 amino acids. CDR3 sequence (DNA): TGTGCCAGCAGTGAACTTCCAGCAAGCTCCTACGAGCAGTACTTC. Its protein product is CASSELPASSYEQYF.

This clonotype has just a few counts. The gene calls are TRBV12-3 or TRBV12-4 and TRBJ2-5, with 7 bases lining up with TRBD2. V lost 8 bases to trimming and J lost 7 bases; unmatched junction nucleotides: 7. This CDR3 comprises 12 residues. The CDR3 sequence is CASRGGETTQYF. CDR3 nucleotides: TGTGCCAGCCGGGGAGGGGAGACGACCCAGTACTTC.

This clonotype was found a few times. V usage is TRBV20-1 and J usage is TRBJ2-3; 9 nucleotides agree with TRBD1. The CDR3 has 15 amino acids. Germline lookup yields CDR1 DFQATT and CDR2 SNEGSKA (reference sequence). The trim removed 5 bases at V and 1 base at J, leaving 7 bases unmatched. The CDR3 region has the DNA TGCAGTGCTCAAGGGACAGGGTTGGGCACAGATACGCAGTATTTT. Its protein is CSAQGTGLGTDTQYF.

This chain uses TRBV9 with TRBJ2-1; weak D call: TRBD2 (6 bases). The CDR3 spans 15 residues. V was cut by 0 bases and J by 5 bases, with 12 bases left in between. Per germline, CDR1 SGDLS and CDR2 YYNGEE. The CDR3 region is CASSVVASANNEQFF. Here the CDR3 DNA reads TGTGCCAGCAGCGTAGTGGCTAGCGCTAACAATGAGCAGTTCTTC.

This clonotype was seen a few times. CDR3 sequence (DNA): TGCAGTGCTGATGGACTCACAGATACGCAGTATTTT. Protein product: CSADGLTDTQYF. The rearrangement links TRBV20-1 to TRBJ2-3; D is perhaps TRBD2 (5 bases). The germline gives CDR1 DFQATT, CDR2 SNEGSKA (reference sequence). V lost 5 bases and J 2 bases, leaving 8 bases between the germline ends. The CDR3 sequence is 12 residues long.

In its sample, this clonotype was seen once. As DNA, the CDR3 is TGTGCCAGCAGCTTCCGAGTAGTCAATGAGCAGTTCTTC. Amino acid sequence: CASSFRVVNEQFF. The rearrangement joins TRBV7-9 to TRBJ2-1; D remains unclear. The CDR3 is 13 residues long. Per germline, CDR1 SEHNR and CDR2 FQNEAQ (reference sequence). Trimming shortened V by 3 bases and J by 6 bases, and 9 bases separated the two germline ends.

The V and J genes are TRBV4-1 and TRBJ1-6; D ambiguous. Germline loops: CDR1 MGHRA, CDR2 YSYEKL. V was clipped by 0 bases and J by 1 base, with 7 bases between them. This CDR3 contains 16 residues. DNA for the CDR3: TGCGCCAGCAGCCAAGAGGGGTTTTCCTATAATTCACCCCTCCACTTT. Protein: CASSQEGFSYNSPLHF.

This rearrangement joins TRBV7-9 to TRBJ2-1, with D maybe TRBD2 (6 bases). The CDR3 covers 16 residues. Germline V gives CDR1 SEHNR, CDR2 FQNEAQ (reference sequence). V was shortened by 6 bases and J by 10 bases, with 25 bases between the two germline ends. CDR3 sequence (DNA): TGTGCCAGCAGGCCCACACTAGCACAAGGAATAAGGGAGCAGTTCTTC. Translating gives CASRPTLAQGIREQFF.

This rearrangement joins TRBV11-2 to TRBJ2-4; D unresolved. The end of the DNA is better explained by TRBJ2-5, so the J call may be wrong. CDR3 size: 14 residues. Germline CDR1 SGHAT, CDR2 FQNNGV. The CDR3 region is CASSLVPERETQYF. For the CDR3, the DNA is TGTGCCAGCAGCTTGGTCCCCGAGCGAGAGACCCAGTACTTC.

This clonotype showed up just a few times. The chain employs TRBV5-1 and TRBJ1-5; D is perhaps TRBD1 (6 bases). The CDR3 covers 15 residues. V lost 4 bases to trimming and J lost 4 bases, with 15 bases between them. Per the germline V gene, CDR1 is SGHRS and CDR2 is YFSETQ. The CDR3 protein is CASSPSGAENQPQHF. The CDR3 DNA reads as TGCGCCAGCAGCCCCTCGGGGGCAGAAAATCAGCCCCAGCATTTT.

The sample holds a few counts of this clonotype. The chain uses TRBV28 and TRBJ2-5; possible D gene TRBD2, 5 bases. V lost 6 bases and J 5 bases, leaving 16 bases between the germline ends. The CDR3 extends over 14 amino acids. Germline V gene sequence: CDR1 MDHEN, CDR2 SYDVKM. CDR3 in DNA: TGTGCCAGCAGCGTCACTAGGTTCGGGGAGACCCAGTACTTC. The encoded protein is CASSVTRFGETQYF.

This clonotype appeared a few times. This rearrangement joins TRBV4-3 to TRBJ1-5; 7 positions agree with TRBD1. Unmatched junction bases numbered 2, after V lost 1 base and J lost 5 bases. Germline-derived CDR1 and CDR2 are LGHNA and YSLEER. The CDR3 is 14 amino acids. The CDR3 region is CASSQATGYQPQHF. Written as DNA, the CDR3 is TGCGCCAGCAGCCAAGCGACAGGGTATCAGCCCCAGCATTTT.

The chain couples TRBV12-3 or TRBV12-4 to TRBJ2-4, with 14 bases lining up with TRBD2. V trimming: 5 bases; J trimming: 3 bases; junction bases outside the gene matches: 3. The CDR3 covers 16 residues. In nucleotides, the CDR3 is TGTGCCAGCAGTCCGACTAGCGGGAGGGACAAAAACATTCAGTACTTC. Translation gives CASSPTSGRDKNIQYF.

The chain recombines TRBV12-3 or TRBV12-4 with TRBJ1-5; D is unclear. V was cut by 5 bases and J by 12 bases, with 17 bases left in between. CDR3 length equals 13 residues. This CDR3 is CASSLSRIGHQHF. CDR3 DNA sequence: TGTGCCAGCAGTCTTTCCCGGATAGGGCACCAGCATTTT.

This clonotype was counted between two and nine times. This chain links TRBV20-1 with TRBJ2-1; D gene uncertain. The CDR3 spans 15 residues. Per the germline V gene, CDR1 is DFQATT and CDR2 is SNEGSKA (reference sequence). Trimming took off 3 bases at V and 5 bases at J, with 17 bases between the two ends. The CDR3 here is CSASPVTRADNEQFF. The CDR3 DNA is TGCAGTGCTAGTCCGGTGACCCGGGCTGACAATGAGCAGTTCTTC.

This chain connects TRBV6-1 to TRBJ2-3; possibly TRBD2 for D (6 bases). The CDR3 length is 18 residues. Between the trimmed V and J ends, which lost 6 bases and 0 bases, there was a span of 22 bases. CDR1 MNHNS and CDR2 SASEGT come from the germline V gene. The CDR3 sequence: CASREGKYWVASTDTQYF. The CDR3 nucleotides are TGTGCCAGCAGGGAGGGGAAATATTGGGTAGCTAGCACAGATACGCAGTATTTT.

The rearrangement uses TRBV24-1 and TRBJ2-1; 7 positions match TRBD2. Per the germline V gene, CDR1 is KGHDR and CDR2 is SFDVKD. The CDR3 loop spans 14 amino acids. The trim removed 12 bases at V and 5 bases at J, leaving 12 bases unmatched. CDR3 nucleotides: TGTGCCGTTGGCGGTGGGAGGGCCGACAATGAGCAGTTCTTC. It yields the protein CAVGGGRADNEQFF.

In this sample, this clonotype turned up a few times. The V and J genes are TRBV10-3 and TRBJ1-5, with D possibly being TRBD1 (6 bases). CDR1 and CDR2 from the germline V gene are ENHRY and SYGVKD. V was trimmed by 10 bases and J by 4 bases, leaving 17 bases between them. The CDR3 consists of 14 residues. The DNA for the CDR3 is TGTGCCACCAGATCGGGACAATCAAATCAGCCCCAGCATTTT. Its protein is CATRSGQSNQPQHF.

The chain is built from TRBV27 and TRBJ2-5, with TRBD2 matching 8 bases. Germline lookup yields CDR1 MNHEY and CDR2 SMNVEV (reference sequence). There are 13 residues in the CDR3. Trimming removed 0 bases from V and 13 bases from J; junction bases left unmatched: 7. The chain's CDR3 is CASSLSLRGAVYF. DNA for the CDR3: TGTGCCAGCAGTTTATCCCTGCGGGGGGCGGTGTACTTC.

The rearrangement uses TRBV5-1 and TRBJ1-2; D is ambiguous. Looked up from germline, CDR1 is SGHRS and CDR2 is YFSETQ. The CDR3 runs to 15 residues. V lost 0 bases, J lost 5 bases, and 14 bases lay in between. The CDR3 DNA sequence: TGCGCCAGCAGCTTGGACAGCCGCAGGAGATATGGCTACACCTTC. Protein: CASSLDSRRRYGYTF.

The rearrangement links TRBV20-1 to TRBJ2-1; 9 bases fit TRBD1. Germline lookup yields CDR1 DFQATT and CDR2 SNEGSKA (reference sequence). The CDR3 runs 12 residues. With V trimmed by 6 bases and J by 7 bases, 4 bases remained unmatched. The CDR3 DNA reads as TGCAGTGCCCTCGGACAGGGGAATGAGCAGTTCTTC. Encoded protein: CSALGQGNEQFF.

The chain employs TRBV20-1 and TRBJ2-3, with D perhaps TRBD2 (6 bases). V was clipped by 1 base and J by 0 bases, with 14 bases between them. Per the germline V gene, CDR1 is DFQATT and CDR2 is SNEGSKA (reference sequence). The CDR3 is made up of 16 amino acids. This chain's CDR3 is CSARVPSGGSTDTQYF. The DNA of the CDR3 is TGCAGTGCTAGAGTTCCGAGCGGAGGGAGCACAGATACGCAGTATTTT.

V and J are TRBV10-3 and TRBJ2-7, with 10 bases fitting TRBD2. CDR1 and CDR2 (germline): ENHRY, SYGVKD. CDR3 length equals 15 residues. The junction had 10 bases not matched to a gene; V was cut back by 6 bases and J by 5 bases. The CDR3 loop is CAIRPGLALGNEQYF. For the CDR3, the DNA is TGTGCCATCAGACCGGGACTAGCGCTCGGTAACGAGCAGTACTTC.

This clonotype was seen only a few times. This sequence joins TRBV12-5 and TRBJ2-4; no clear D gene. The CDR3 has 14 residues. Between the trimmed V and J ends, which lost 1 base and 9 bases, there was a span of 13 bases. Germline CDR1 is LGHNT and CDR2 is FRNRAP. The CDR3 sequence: CASGLGQPDGIQYF. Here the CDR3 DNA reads TGTGCTAGTGGTTTGGGGCAACCCGACGGCATTCAGTACTTC. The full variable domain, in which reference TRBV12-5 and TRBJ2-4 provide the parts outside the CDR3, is DARVTQTPRHKVTEMGQEVTMRCQPILGHNTVFWYRQTMMQGLELLAYFRNRAPLDDSGMPKDRFSAEMPDATLATLKIQPSEPRDSAVYFCASGLGQPDGIQYFGAGTRLSVL.